This is a list of T cell receptor beta chains from one sample in a study of HIV-infected children after antiretroviral therapy interruption. TCRdb re-called the 3' RACE reads with MiXCR, one entry per CDR3 protein. The data contain 40,000 to 55,000 distinct CDR3 sequences, around 4.7% of them singletons. The source material was CD45RA+ CD4+ T cells from PBMCs, pooled from several time points, sampled from a donor given antiretroviral therapy, either interrupted or continuous. The receptors originated from a pool of human donors with HIV. Both conserved end residues are part of each CDR3. The order of the fields is CDR3 DNA, CDR3 protein, V gene, clone size, D gene, J gene. The D gene is left open where the match is weak. Not every row has a clone size; where given, it reads once, few, many or a size class.

TGCAGCGTGTGGACAGGGGCCGGTAGGGGTGAGCAGTTCTTC CSVWTGAGRGEQFF TRBV29-1 many TRBD1 TRBJ2-1
TGTGCCAGCAGAGGAGGGGACATTAATCAGCCCCAGCATTTT CASRGGDINQPQHF TRBV2 NA NA TRBJ1-5
TGCGCCAGCAGCACGACAGGTCTCAGCACAGATACGCAGTATTTT CASSTTGLSTDTQYF TRBV5-1 many NA TRBJ2-3
TGTGCCAGCAGTGATAACGGGGGGGTAGATGAGCAGTTCTTC CASSDNGGVDEQFF TRBV6-4 few TRBD2 TRBJ2-1
TGTGCCAGTTCCCGGACAGGGGGAAGCAATCAGCCCCAGCATTTT CASSRTGGSNQPQHF TRBV28 NA TRBD1 TRBJ1-5
TGCGCCAGCAGCCCAGATCGGGAGCAGTACTTC CASSPDREQYF TRBV5-1 many NA TRBJ2-7
TGTGCCAGCAGACCGACAAACAATCAGCCCCAGCATTTT CASRPTNNQPQHF TRBV28 many NA TRBJ1-5
TGTGCTAGTGGTTTGGTAGTACAGGGGGCGAACACTGAAGCTTTCTTT CASGLVVQGANTEAFF TRBV12-5 many TRBD1 TRBJ1-1
TGTGCCAGCAGACGAGCCGGGACAGGCTATGGCTACACCTTC CASRRAGTGYGYTF TRBV11-2 NA TRBD1 TRBJ1-2
TGTGCCAGCAGTTCAGGGTACTACACCTTC CASSSGYYTF TRBV28 NA NA TRBJ1-2
TGCGCCAGCGGGGAGTCCCACGATACGCAGTATTTT CASGESHDTQYF TRBV10-2 many NA TRBJ2-3
TGTGCCAGTAGCCCTAAACCGGTCGGCAATCAGCCCCAGCATTTT CASSPKPVGNQPQHF TRBV19 NA NA TRBJ1-5
TGCGCCAGCAGCCAACTCCCGGGGGGAAACACTGAAGCTTTCTTT CASSQLPGGNTEAFF TRBV4-1 many NA TRBJ1-1
TGCGCCAGCAGCCAAGATTTAGCTCTGTATGGCTACACCTTC CASSQDLALYGYTF TRBV4-1 many NA TRBJ1-2
TGTGCCAGCTATGGGCTTTCTAATGGCTACACCTTC CASYGLSNGYTF TRBV9 many NA TRBJ1-2
TGTGCCAGCAGCTCCCAACCTGCGCAGGGAACCGCTTTCTTT CASSSQPAQGTAFF TRBV7-2 few NA TRBJ1-1
TGTGCCAGCAGTGACTCCGGGTCCCTAGCCAAAAACATTCAGTACTTC CASSDSGSLAKNIQYF TRBV25-1 many NA TRBJ2-4
TGTGCCAGCACCCTCCTCGGGGGCCCCTGGGATACGCAGTATTTT CASTLLGGPWDTQYF TRBV12-3/TRBV12-4 many NA TRBJ2-3
TGTGCCAGCAGCTTCGCCAGCCGAGGAGGGACTAGCACAGATACGCAGTATTTT CASSFASRGGTSTDTQYF TRBV7-2 few NA TRBJ2-3
TGTGCCAGCAGTTTCGTGAGCACCGAAGATTGGCTGTTTTTT CASSFVSTEDWLFF TRBV12-3/TRBV12-4 many NA TRBJ2-2
TGTGCCAGCAGCAAAGATAGGATAGCGACCTATAATTCACCCCTCCACTTT CASSKDRIATYNSPLHF TRBV21-1 many NA TRBJ1-6
TGTGCCAGCAGGACGGCAAACTATGGCTACACCTTC CASRTANYGYTF TRBV28 few NA TRBJ1-2
TGTGCCAGCAGCCGACTAGCCTTCGCTAGCACAGATACGCAGTATTTT CASSRLAFASTDTQYF TRBV5-8 many TRBD2 TRBJ2-3
TGTGCCAGCAGCTCAAACACCGGGGAGCTGTTTTTT CASSSNTGELFF TRBV13 NA NA TRBJ2-2
TGCGCCAGCAGCTTGATGCAGGGAGAGGATGAGCAGTTCTTC CASSLMQGEDEQFF TRBV5-1 few NA TRBJ2-1
TGCGCCAGCAGCTTGGCCCCCGATACGCAGTATTTT CASSLAPDTQYF TRBV5-1 NA NA TRBJ2-3
TGCAGTGCTGCCGGCGGCAACTCCTACGAGCAGTACTTC CSAAGGNSYEQYF TRBV20-1 few NA TRBJ2-7